This TCR beta chain was retrieved from a study of shared clonotypes between healthy human individuals. Study-wide results and caveats: Sequencing depth was a factor that was expected to affect clonotype sharing among donors. Depth was large, yet rarefaction showed that sorted-subset sequencing was incomplete.

V lost 4 bases to trimming and J lost 4 bases; unmatched junction nucleotides: 9. CDR1 is SGHDN, CDR2 FVKESK, per germline. CDR3 length equals 16 residues. Details on this clone: The antigen remains undetermined.

Researchers divided each subset's genomic DNA evenly across several immunoSEQ plates. Authors' processing steps: With immunoSEQ giving junction-only sequences and no quality scores, filtering differed. Assay: immunoSEQ multiplex PCR; the TCRdb copy retains only in-frame clones and omits some. V, J and clone size were drawn from that table, and D and trimming were deduced from the DNA. The sample lists about 300,000 clones, roughly 70% seen once, with 10% in the top ten. Sequencing was performed on memory CD4+ T cells sorted from blood. The subset was: CD45RA-negative fraction. The receptor comes from a young man in good health. The V and J genes are TRBV14 and TRBJ2-5; TRBD2 matches 10 bases. The CDR3 nucleotides read TGTGCCAGCAGCCGTGGAGCGGGAGGGCCGGGAGAGACCCAGTACTTC. Its protein is CASSRGAGGPGETQYF.